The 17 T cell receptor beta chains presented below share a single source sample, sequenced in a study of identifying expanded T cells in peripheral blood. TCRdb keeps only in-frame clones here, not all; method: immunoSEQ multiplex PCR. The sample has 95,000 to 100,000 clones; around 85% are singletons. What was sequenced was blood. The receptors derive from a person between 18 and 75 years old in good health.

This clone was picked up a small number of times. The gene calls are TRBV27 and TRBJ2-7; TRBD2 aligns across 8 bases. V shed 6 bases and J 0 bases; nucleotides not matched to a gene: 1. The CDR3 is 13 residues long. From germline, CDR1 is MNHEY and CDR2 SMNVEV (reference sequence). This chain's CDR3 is CASRGTSSYEQYF. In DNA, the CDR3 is TGTGCCAGCAGGGGGACTAGCTCCTACGAGCAGTACTTC.

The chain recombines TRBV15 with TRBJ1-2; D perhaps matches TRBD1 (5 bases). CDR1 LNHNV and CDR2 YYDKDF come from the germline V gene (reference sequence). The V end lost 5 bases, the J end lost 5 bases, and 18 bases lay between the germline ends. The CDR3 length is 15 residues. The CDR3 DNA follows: TGTGCCACCAGCTTCCTTTTAGGGGCGGATTATGGCTACACCTTC. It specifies CATSFLLGADYGYTF.

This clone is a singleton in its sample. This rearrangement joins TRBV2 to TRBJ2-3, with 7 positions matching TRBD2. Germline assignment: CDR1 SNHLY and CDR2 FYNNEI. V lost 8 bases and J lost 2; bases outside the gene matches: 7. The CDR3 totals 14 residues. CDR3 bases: TGTGCCAGCCAAGCGGGGTATCTCACAGATACGCAGTATTTT. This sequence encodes CASQAGYLTDTQYF.

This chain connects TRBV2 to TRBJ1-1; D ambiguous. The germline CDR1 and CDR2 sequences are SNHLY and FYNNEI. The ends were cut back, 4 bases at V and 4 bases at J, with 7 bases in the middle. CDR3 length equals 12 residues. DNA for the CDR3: TGTGCCAGCAGTGCTGTGGGCACTGAAGCTTTCTTT. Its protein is CASSAVGTEAFF.

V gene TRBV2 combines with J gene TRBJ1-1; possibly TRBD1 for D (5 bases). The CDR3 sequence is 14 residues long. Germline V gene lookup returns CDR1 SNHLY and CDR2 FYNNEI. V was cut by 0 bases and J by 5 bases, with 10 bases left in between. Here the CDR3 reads CASSEAGAITEAFF. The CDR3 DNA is TGTGCCAGCAGTGAAGCTGGGGCTATAACTGAAGCTTTCTTT.

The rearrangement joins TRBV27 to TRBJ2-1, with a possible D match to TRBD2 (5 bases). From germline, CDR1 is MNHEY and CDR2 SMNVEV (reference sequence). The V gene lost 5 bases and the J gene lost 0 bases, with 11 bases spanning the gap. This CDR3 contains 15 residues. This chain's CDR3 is CASSRTGISYNEQFF. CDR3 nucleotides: TGTGCCAGCAGTCGCACCGGGATCTCCTACAATGAGCAGTTCTTC.

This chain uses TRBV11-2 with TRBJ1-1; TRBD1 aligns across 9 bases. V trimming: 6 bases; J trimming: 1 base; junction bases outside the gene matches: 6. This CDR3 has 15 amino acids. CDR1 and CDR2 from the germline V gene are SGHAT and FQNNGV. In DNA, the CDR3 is TGTGCCAGCAGTCGCAGGGACAGGGAGAACACTGAAGCTTTCTTT. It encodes CASSRRDRENTEAFF.

DNA for the CDR3: TGTGCCAGCAAGTTCCCCGGGGGGGCCGTAGAGACCCAGTACTTC. Translation: CASKFPGGAVETQYF. This rearrangement joins TRBV2 to TRBJ2-5; 8 bases agree with TRBD2. Germline V gives CDR1 SNHLY, CDR2 FYNNEI. Trimming at V came to 7 bases and at J to 4 bases, leaving 11 bases not matched to a gene. The CDR3 loop spans 15 amino acids.

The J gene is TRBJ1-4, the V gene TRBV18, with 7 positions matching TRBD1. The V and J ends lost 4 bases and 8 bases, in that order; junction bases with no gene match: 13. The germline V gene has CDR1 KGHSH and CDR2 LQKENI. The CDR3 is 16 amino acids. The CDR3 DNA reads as TGTGCCAGCTCACTCCGCGGACAGGCCCGGGGAGAAAAACTGTTTTTT. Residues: CASSLRGQARGEKLFF.

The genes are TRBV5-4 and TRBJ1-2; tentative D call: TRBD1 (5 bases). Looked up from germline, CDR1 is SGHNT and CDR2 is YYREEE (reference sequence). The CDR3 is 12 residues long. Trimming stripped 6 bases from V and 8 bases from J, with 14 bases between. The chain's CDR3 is CASTGTGEGYTF. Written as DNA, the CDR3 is TGTGCCAGCACCGGAACGGGGGAGGGCTACACCTTC.

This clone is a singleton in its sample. The CDR3, as DNA: TGTGCCAGCAGCTTAACTCCCCCGCCCGAAAAACTGTTTTTT. Encoded protein: CASSLTPPPEKLFF. The V gene is TRBV7-8, the J gene TRBJ1-4; D ambiguous. Germline lookup yields CDR1 SGHVS and CDR2 FQNEAQ. CDR3 size: 14 residues. V was cut by 2 bases and J by 8 bases, with 12 bases left in between.

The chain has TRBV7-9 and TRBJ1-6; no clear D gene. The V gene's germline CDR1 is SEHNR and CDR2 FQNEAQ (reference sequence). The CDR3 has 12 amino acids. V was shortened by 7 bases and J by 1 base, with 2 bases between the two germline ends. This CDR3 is CASMSYNSPLHF. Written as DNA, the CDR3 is TGTGCCAGCATGTCCTATAATTCACCCCTCCACTTT.

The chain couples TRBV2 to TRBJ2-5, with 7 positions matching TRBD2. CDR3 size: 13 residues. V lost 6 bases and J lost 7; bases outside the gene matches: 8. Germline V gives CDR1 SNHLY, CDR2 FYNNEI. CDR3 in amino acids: CASRRDYEWTQYF. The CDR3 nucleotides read TGTGCCAGCAGAAGGGACTATGAATGGACCCAGTACTTC.

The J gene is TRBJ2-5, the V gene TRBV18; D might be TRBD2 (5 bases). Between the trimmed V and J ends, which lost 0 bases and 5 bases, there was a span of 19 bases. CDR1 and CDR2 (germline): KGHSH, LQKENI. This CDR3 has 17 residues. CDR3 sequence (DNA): TGTGCCAGCTCACCACCCGTATCTTTGGTGCGAGGGGAGACCCAGTACTTC. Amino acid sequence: CASSPPVSLVRGETQYF. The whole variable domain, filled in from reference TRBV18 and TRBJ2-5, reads NAGVMQNPRHLVRRRGQEARLRCSPMKGHSHVYWYRQLPEEGLKFMVYLQKENIIDESGMPKERFSAEFPKEGPSILRIQQVVRGDSAAYFCASSPPVSLVRGETQYFGPGTRLLVL.

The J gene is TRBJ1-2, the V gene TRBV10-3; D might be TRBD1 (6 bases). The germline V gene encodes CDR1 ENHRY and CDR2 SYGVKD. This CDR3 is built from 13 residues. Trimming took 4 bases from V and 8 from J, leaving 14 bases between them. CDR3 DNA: TGTGCCATCAGTGGTGTAGGGGGGAGCGGCTACACCTTC. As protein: CAISGVGGSGYTF.

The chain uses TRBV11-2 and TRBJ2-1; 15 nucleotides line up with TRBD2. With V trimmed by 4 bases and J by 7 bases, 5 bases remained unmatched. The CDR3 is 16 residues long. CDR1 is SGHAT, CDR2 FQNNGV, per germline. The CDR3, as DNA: TGTGCCAGCAGCTCGGGACTAGCGGGGGGAAAGAATGAGCAGTTCTTC. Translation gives CASSSGLAGGKNEQFF.

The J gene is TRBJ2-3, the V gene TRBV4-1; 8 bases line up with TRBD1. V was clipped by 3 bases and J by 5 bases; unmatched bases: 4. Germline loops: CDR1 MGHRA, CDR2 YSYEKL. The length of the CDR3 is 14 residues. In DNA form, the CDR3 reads TGCGCCAGCAGCCAGGGGACAGGTAGAGATACGCAGTATTTT. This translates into CASSQGTGRDTQYF.